The 5 T cell receptor beta chains listed next were all sequenced from one sample in a study of OX40 agonist ivuxolimab in advanced cancers. Here immunoSEQ multiplex PCR was the method, and the copy in TCRdb shows in-frame clones only, minus some. Altogether roughly 58,000 clones are present, approximately 88% being singletons, with the ten largest covering approximately 0.76%. The sequencing here drew on CD4+ or CD8+ T cells sorted from blood, taken in a trial of the OX40 agonist ivuxolimab. Source of these receptors: an adult with an advanced solid tumor such as melanoma, head and neck, liver or kidney cancer.

This clone was seen only once. The chain carries TRBV2 and TRBJ2-2, with D possibly matching TRBD1 (6 bases). V lost 6 bases, J lost 7 bases, and 15 bases lay in between. This CDR3 has 14 residues. Germline V gives CDR1 SNHLY, CDR2 FYNNEI. CDR3 sequence reads: CASRFTGSGGELFF. The CDR3 DNA reads as TGTGCCAGCAGGTTTACAGGGTCGGGCGGGGAGCTGTTTTTT.

Turning to this clone: Different DNA sequences within this sample yield the same CDR3. CDR3 nucleotides: TGCGCCAGCAGCTTGGGACAGGGTAAAGAGACCCAGTACTTC. Its protein is CASSLGQGKETQYF. The chain recombines TRBV5-1 with TRBJ2-5; 7 bases map to TRBD1. The CDR3 length is 14 residues. Germline V gene data show CDR1 as SGHRS and CDR2 as YFSETQ. The trim removed 0 bases at V and 3 bases at J, leaving 2 bases unmatched.

This sequence joins TRBV19 and TRBJ1-5, with 9 bases identical to TRBD1. Trimming cost V 4 bases and J 1 base; bases outside gene matches: 5. The CDR3 has 16 residues. Germline values: CDR1 LNHDA, CDR2 SQIVND (reference sequence). CDR3 residues: CASSTSDRGSNQPQHF. DNA of the CDR3: TGTGCCAGTAGTACCTCGGACAGGGGAAGCAATCAGCCCCAGCATTTT. The full variable domain, its missing parts supplied by reference TRBV19 and TRBJ1-5, is DGGITQSPKYLFRKEGQNVTLSCEQNLNHDAMYWYRQDPGQGLRLIYYSQIVNDFQKGDIAEGYSVSREKKESFPLTVTSAQKNPTAFYLCASSTSDRGSNQPQHFGDGTRLSIL.

The J gene is TRBJ2-7, the V gene TRBV11-2; either TRBD1 or TRBD2 may fit D (5 bases each). CDR1 is SGHAT, CDR2 FQNNGV, per germline. The V end lost 2 bases, the J end lost 6 bases, and 26 bases lay between the germline ends. The CDR3 covers 18 residues. CDR3 sequence: CASSLKIVLGDLRAEQYF. The CDR3 DNA sequence: TGTGCCAGCAGCTTAAAGATCGTCCTTGGGGACCTTCGTGCCGAGCAGTACTTC.

This clone was seen only once. The genes are TRBV11-3 and TRBJ2-1; a weak D match, TRBD2 (6 bases). Germline CDR1 SGHNT, CDR2 YENEEA. Trimming stripped 3 bases from V and 1 base from J, with 13 bases between. CDR3 length: 16 amino acids. CDR3 sequence (DNA): TGTGCCAGCAGCTTGGGAGGAGGGAGGTCCTACAATGAGCAGTTCTTC. The encoded protein is CASSLGGGRSYNEQFF.